A single sample gave rise to the 23 T cell receptor beta chains below, sequenced in a study of blood T cell repertoires in COVID-19. Produced via immunoSEQ multiplex PCR; TCRdb's table is partial and in-frame only. The sample contains about 270,000 clones, approximately 90% of which appear only once. Sequenced material: PBMCs or T cells enriched from blood (not recorded which). The source of these receptors is a man aged 40-49 years who had been exposed to COVID-19.

In its sample, this clone was seen a few times. The chain uses TRBV6-2 or TRBV6-3 and TRBJ1-1; D is undetermined. CDR1 MNHEY and CDR2 SVGEGT come from the germline V gene. This CDR3 region has 15 residues. Trimming took 5 bases from V and 8 from J, leaving 21 bases between them. The CDR3 loop is CASSITRSSGGEAFF. DNA of the CDR3: TGTGCCAGCAGTATTACTCGATCGTCGGGAGGCGAAGCTTTCTTT.

The chain carries TRBV10-1 and TRBJ1-3, with a possible D match to TRBD1 (6 bases). V was pared by 4 bases and J by 3 bases, with 19 bases between. The CDR3 consists of 17 residues. Germline values: CDR1 WNHNN, CDR2 SYGVQD (reference sequence). The CDR3 bases are TGCGCCAGCAGTGGAACAGGGACCAGGGGTCTTGGAAACACCATATATTTT. This translates into CASSGTGTRGLGNTIYF.

The V gene is TRBV10-1, the J gene TRBJ2-7; TRBD2 matches 9 bases. Germline V CDR1 and CDR2: WNHNN, SYGVQD (reference sequence). The V gene end was trimmed by 3 bases and the J gene end by 0 bases; junction bases not matched to a gene: 3. The CDR3 runs 15 residues. CDR3 coding DNA: TGCGCCAGCAGTGATCCGACTAGCGGCTCCTACGAGCAGTACTTC. Protein: CASSDPTSGSYEQYF.

The V gene is TRBV14, the J gene TRBJ1-4; D gene ambiguous. Germline CDR1 reads SGHDN; CDR2 reads FVKESK. Trimming left V 0 bases short and J 5 bases short, with 10 bases between. The CDR3 spans 15 residues. The CDR3 sequence is CASSQEAGQNEKLFF. As DNA, the CDR3 is TGTGCCAGCAGCCAAGAGGCAGGCCAGAATGAAAAACTGTTTTTT.

The chain is built from TRBV6-4 and TRBJ2-3, with 13 positions matching TRBD2. The ends lost 6 bases at V and 4 bases at J; junction bases unmatched: 4. The CDR3 length is 15 residues. The germline V gene has CDR1 MRHNA and CDR2 SNTAGT. This chain's CDR3 is CASSLTSGRSDTQYF. CDR3 sequence (DNA): TGTGCCAGCAGCCTGACTAGCGGGAGGTCAGATACGCAGTATTTT.

V usage is TRBV5-5 and J usage is TRBJ2-5; TRBD2 matches 9 bases. Germline V gene lookup returns CDR1 SGHKS and CDR2 YYEKEE (reference sequence). After removal of 2 bases from V and 4 bases from J, the junction contained 6 bases not matched to a gene. The CDR3 runs 15 residues. CDR3 region: CASSLQTSGRETQYF. The DNA for the CDR3 is TGTGCCAGCAGCTTACAGACTAGCGGCAGAGAGACCCAGTACTTC.

The chain is built from TRBV9 and TRBJ1-2; TRBD1 matches at 10 bases. The germline V gene has CDR1 SGDLS and CDR2 YYNGEE. The CDR3 is 16 amino acids. The V gene end was trimmed by 0 bases and the J gene end by 8 bases; junction bases not matched to a gene: 10. The CDR3 sequence is CASSVARDRGGEGYTF. CDR3 DNA: TGTGCCAGCAGCGTAGCCCGGGACAGGGGCGGGGAAGGCTACACCTTC.

The genes are TRBV18 and TRBJ2-2; 10 bases fit TRBD1. Trimming removed 6 bases from V and 0 bases from J; junction bases left unmatched: 4. The germline V gene encodes CDR1 KGHSH and CDR2 LQKENI. The CDR3 totals 16 residues. CDR3 region: CASSKTGGANTGELFF. DNA of the CDR3: TGTGCCAGCTCGAAGACAGGGGGCGCGAACACCGGGGAGCTGTTTTTT.

This chain uses TRBV4-2 with TRBJ1-2; 7 bases line up with TRBD1. V gave up 0 bases and J gave up 3 bases; unmatched junction bases: 7. From germline, CDR1 is LGHNA and CDR2 YNFKEQ. The CDR3 is made up of 16 amino acids. DNA of the CDR3: TGTGCCAGCAGCCAAGATTCTGCAGGGGGGTACTATGGCTACACCTTC. Its protein product is CASSQDSAGGYYGYTF.

The genes are TRBV19 and TRBJ2-5; 9 bases fit TRBD1. Trimming at V came to 6 bases and at J to 5 bases, leaving 4 bases not matched to a gene. Germline CDR1 reads LNHDA; CDR2 reads SQIVND (reference sequence). This CDR3 is 13 amino acids long. CDR3 in amino acids: CASRGQGGETQYF. The CDR3 DNA reads as TGTGCCAGTAGGGGACAGGGAGGGGAGACCCAGTACTTC.

V is TRBV21-1 and J is TRBJ2-5; the table names TRBD2, a call not compared with the DNA. TRBV21-1 is labeled a pseudogene. This CDR3 region has 14 residues. The CDR3 DNA sequence: TGTGCCAGCAGCCCGGAACTAGCGGGAGTGCCCCAGTACTTC. Amino acid sequence: CASSPELAGVPQYF.

Here the CDR3 DNA reads TGTGCCAGCAGCGTGGGACAGGGGGCAGGTGGCACTGAAGCTTTCTTT. Protein sequence: CASSVGQGAGGTEAFF. V gene TRBV9 combines with J gene TRBJ1-1, with TRBD1 matching over 12 bases. J gave up 4 bases and V 2 bases, and 6 bases lay outside the gene matches. This CDR3 comprises 16 residues. Germline values: CDR1 SGDLS, CDR2 YYNGEE.

V usage is TRBV5-1 and J usage is TRBJ2-1; tentative D call: TRBD1 (6 bases). The CDR3 contains 14 residues. CDR1 is SGHRS and CDR2 is YFSETQ in the germline V gene. V was pared by 7 bases and J by 4 bases, with 15 bases between. This chain's CDR3 is CASAWKGDYNEQFF. Written as DNA, the CDR3 is TGCGCCAGCGCCTGGAAGGGGGATTACAATGAGCAGTTCTTC.

The gene calls are TRBV7-2 and TRBJ2-1, with 10 bases aligning to TRBD2. Germline CDR1 is SGHTA and CDR2 is FQGNSA. J lost 4 bases, V lost 6 bases, and 6 bases had no gene match. The CDR3 is 15 amino acids. The chain's CDR3 is CASRPTSGTYNEQFF. In DNA, the CDR3 is TGTGCCAGCAGACCTACTAGCGGGACATACAATGAGCAGTTCTTC.

The J gene is TRBJ1-5, the V gene TRBV21-1. TRBV21-1 corresponds to a pseudogene. This CDR3 spans 16 amino acids. The CDR3 region is CASSPKSRGGNQPQHF. CDR3 bases: TGTGCCAGCAGCCCAAAGTCCAGGGGAGGGAATCAGCCCCAGCATTTT.

V is TRBV3-1 (or the pseudogene TRBV3-2) and J is TRBJ1-1, with D possibly TRBD1 on 5 matching bases. V dropped 6 bases and J dropped 5 bases, with 16 bases sitting between them. The germline V gene encodes CDR1 LGHDT and CDR2 YNNKEL (reference sequence). The CDR3 is made up of 14 amino acids. For the CDR3, the DNA is TGTGCCAGCAGAGCGTCTAGGGGCGGAACTGAAGCTTTCTTT. It specifies CASRASRGGTEAFF.

The rearrangement joins TRBV28 to TRBJ1-1; the D is unclear. This CDR3 comprises 11 residues. V gave up 7 bases and J gave up 8 bases, with 11 bases separating them. Looked up from germline, CDR1 is MDHEN and CDR2 is SYDVKM. This CDR3 reads CASTIGVEAFF. The CDR3 nucleotides are TGTGCCAGCACCATAGGAGTGGAAGCTTTCTTT.

The chain carries TRBV19 and TRBJ1-2, with D uncertain. This CDR3 has 15 amino acids. V dropped 4 bases and J dropped 8 bases, with 20 bases sitting between them. CDR1 and CDR2 from the germline V gene are LNHDA and SQIVND (reference sequence). Written as DNA, the CDR3 is TGTGCCAGTAGTACCGTGGAGGGTTCTCTGGGCGGCTACACCTTC. Translated: CASSTVEGSLGGYTF.

This chain links TRBV3-1 (or the pseudogene TRBV3-2) with TRBJ1-4; D is uncertain. V lost 3 bases and J 1 base, leaving 6 bases between the germline ends. CDR1 and CDR2 from the germline V gene are LGHDT and YNNKEL (reference sequence). The CDR3 loop spans 14 amino acids. Written as DNA, the CDR3 is TGTGCCAGCAGCCACTCACTAACTAATGAAAAACTGTTTTTT. The encoded protein is CASSHSLTNEKLFF.

This chain joins TRBV4-2 and TRBJ1-5; TRBD1 matches 11 bases. Losses at the gene ends were 4 bases for V and 6 bases for J; bases not matched to a gene: 5. Germline-derived CDR1 and CDR2 are LGHNA and YNFKEQ. This CDR3 is built from 15 residues. This CDR3 reads CASSLGQGAFQPQHF. The DNA for the CDR3 is TGTGCCAGCAGCCTCGGACAGGGGGCATTTCAGCCCCAGCATTTT.

The chain joins TRBV18 to TRBJ1-2, with 9 bases lining up with TRBD1. J was trimmed by 3 bases and V by 1 base; bases with no gene match: 9. This CDR3 spans 17 amino acids. CDR1 is KGHSH, CDR2 LQKENI, per germline. CDR3 sequence (DNA): TGTGCCAGCTCACCACTTACTGCCGGGACAGGGTACTATGGCTACACCTTC. Translating gives CASSPLTAGTGYYGYTF.

The V gene is TRBV24-1, the J gene TRBJ1-5; 7 bases agree with TRBD1. Per germline, CDR1 KGHDR and CDR2 SFDVKD. Trimming removed 3 bases from V and 5 bases from J; junction bases left unmatched: 9. The CDR3 is 16 residues long. The CDR3 nucleotides are TGTGCCACCAGTGATGGTCGAACAGGGGCCTATCAGCCCCAGCATTTT. Residues: CATSDGRTGAYQPQHF.

The V call is TRBV7-9, the J call TRBJ1-4; 10 bases fit TRBD1. Germline V CDR1 and CDR2: SEHNR, FQNEAQ (reference sequence). The CDR3 covers 16 residues. V lost 5 bases and J lost 8; bases outside the gene matches: 11. In nucleotides, the CDR3 is TGTGCCAGCAGCCTAGATCCCGGACAGGGGGACGAAAAACTGTTTTTT. Encoded protein: CASSLDPGQGDEKLFF.